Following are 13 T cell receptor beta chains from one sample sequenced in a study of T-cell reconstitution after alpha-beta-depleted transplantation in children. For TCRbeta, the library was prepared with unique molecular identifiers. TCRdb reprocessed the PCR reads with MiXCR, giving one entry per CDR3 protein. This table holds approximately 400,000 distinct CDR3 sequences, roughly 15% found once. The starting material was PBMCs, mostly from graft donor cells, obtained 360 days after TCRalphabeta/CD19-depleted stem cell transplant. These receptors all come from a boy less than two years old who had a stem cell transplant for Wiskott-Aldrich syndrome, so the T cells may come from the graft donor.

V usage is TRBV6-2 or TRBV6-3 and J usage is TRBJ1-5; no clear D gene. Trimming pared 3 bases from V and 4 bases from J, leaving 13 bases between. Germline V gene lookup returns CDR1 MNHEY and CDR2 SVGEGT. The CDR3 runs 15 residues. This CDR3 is CASSYANSQNQPQHF. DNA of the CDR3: TGTGCCAGCAGTTATGCTAACAGTCAAAATCAGCCCCAGCATTTT.

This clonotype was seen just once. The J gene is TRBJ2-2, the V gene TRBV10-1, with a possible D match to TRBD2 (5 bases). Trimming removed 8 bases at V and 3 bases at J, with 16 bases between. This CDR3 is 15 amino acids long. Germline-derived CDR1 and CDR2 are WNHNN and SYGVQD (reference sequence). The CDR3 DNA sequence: TGCGCCAGCGATGTGGAGCGGAGATACACCGGGGAGCTGTTTTTT. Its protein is CASDVERRYTGELFF.

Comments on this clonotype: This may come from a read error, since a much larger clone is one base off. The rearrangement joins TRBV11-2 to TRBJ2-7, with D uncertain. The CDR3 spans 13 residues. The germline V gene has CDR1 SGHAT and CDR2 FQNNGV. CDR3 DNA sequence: TGTACCAGCAGCTTAAACCCAGCCTACGAGCAGTACTTC. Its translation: CTSSLNPAYEQYF.

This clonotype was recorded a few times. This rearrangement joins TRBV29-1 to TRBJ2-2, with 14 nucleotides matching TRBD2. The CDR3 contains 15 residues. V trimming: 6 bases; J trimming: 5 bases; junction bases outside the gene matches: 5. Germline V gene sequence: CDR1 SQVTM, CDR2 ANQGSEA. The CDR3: CSVLRLAGGTGELFF. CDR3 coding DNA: TGCAGCGTCCTACGACTAGCGGGAGGGACCGGGGAGCTGTTTTTT.

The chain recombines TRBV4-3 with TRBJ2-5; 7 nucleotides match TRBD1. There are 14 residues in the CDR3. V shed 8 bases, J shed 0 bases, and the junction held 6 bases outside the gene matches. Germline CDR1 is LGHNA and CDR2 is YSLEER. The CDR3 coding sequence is TGCGCCAGCTCGGACAGGCGGTACCAAGAGACCCAGTACTTC. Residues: CASSDRRYQETQYF.

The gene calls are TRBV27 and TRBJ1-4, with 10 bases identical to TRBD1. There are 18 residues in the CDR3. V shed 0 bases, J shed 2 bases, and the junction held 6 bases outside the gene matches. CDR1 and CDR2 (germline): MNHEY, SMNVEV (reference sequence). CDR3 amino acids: CASSLSGGTGVTNEKLFF. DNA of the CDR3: TGTGCCAGCAGTTTATCCGGGGGGACAGGGGTGACTAATGAAAAACTGTTTTTT.

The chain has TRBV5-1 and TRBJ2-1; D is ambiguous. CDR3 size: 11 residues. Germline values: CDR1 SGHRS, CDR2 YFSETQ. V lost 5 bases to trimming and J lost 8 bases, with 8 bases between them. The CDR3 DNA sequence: TGCGCCAGCAGGGTCCGGGATGAGCAGTTCTTC. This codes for CASRVRDEQFF.

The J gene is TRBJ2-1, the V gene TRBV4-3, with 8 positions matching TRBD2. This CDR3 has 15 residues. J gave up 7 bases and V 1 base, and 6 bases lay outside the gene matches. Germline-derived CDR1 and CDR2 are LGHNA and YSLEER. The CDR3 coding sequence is TGCGCCAGCAGCCAAGGAACCGGGAGGGTTAATGAGCAGTTCTTC. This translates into CASSQGTGRVNEQFF.

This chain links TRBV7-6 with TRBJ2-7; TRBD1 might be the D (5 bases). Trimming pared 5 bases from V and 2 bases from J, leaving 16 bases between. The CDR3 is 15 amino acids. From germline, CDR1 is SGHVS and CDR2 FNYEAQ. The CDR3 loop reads CASSISIDSTYEQYF. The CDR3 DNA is TGTGCCAGCAGCATTAGCATTGACAGTACCTACGAGCAGTACTTC.

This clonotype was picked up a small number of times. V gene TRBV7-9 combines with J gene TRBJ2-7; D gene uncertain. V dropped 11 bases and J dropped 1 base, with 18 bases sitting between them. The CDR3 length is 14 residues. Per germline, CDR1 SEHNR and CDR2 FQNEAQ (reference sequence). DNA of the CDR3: TGTGCCTCATCTCCGGGTAAGATGTCCTACGAGCAGTACTTC. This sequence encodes CASSPGKMSYEQYF.

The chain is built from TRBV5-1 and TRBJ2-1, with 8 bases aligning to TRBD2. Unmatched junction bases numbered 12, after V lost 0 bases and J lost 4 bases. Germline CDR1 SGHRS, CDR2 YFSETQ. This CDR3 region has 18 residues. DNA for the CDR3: TGCGCCAGCAGCTTGGCCTCGGGAGGGACACTTATTTACAATGAGCAGTTCTTC. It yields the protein CASSLASGGTLIYNEQFF.

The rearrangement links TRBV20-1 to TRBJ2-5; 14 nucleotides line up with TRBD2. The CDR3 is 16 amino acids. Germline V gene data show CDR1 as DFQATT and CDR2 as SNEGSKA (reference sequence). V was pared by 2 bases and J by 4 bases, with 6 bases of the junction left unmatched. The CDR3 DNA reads TGCAGTGCTAGAAAAGGGACTAGCGGGAGCGGAGAGACCCAGTACTTC. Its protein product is CSARKGTSGSGETQYF.

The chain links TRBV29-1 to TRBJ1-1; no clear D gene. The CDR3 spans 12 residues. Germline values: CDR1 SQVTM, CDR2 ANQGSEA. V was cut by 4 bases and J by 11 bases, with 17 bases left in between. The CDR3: CSVGGYRVEAFF. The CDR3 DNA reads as TGCAGCGTTGGGGGTTATAGGGTGGAGGCTTTCTTT.